The 20 T cell receptor beta chains reported below all come from one sample, sequenced in a study of T-cell reconstitution after alpha-beta-depleted transplantation in children. Unique molecular identifiers were incorporated when the TCRbeta library was constructed. A single record per CDR3 protein comes from TCRdb applying MiXCR to the PCR reads. The sample lists about 350,000 distinct CDR3 sequences, 13% seen once, with around 4.1% in the top ten. The input for sequencing was PBMCs, taken from the stem cell graft. All receptors come from a human donor who donated a stem cell graft to a child with Fanconi anemia.

This chain joins TRBV5-5 and TRBJ2-2, with TRBD2 as a possible D gene (5 bases). Trimming removed 7 bases at V and 5 bases at J, with 15 bases between. The CDR3 consists of 14 residues. The germline CDR1 and CDR2 sequences are SGHKS and YYEKEE (reference sequence). The CDR3 nucleotides are TGTGCCAGCGTCCCCTACGGGGAAACCGGGGAGCTGTTTTTT. It yields the protein CASVPYGETGELFF.

This clonotype came up a few times. The genes are TRBV28 and TRBJ1-4; TRBD1 might be the D (6 bases). This CDR3 has 15 residues. V was pared by 6 bases and J by 4 bases, with 15 bases between. Germline values: CDR1 MDHEN, CDR2 SYDVKM. CDR3 residues: CASSEQTGDNEKLFF. The CDR3 DNA reads as TGTGCCAGCAGCGAACAGACAGGAGATAATGAAAAACTGTTTTTT.

The sample holds many counts of this clonotype. The chain employs TRBV12-3 or TRBV12-4 and TRBJ2-1; TRBD1 matches at 8 bases. With 1 base clipped from V and 12 bases from J, the junction kept 8 bases outside the gene matches. The CDR3 runs 14 residues. The CDR3 region has the DNA TGTGCCAGCAGTTTAGTAGGCAGGGGGCGAGTGCAGTTCTTC. Residues: CASSLVGRGRVQFF.

This clonotype was detected a few times. V is TRBV12-3 or TRBV12-4 and J is TRBJ1-4, with unresolved D. V lost 3 bases and J lost 8, with 16 bases in between. There are 15 residues in the CDR3. The CDR3 loop is CASSFSGISREKLFF. CDR3 nucleotides: TGTGCCAGCAGTTTCTCGGGTATCTCAAGGGAAAAACTGTTTTTT.

The chain uses TRBV20-1 and TRBJ2-3; TRBD2 agrees at 12 bases. The CDR3 sequence is 18 residues long. The V and J ends lost 5 bases and 0 bases, in that order; junction bases with no gene match: 12. Germline V CDR1 and CDR2: DFQATT, SNEGSKA (reference sequence). The CDR3 DNA is TGCAGTGCTTTCTCTAGCGGGGGGGCTGGGACTAGCACAGATACGCAGTATTTT. Encoded protein: CSAFSSGGAGTSTDTQYF.

The V and J genes are TRBV20-1 and TRBJ2-5, with D perhaps matching TRBD2 (6 bases). Germline V gene sequence: CDR1 DFQATT, CDR2 SNEGSKA (reference sequence). CDR3 length: 14 amino acids. V was clipped by 4 bases and J by 5 bases, with 17 bases between them. In nucleotides, the CDR3 is TGCAGTGCTACGGGACTCAGGGATGCTGAGACCCAGTACTTC. Its translation: CSATGLRDAETQYF.

The V and J genes are TRBV5-1 and TRBJ1-2; D is perhaps TRBD1 (5 bases). Germline V gene lookup returns CDR1 SGHRS and CDR2 YFSETQ. This CDR3 region has 13 residues. V lost 4 bases to trimming and J lost 1 base, with 8 bases between them. CDR3 residues: CASSPTDNYGYTF. As DNA, the CDR3 is TGCGCCAGCAGCCCGACAGATAACTATGGCTACACCTTC.

This chain uses TRBV6-1 with TRBJ2-1; no definite D call. V was shortened by 7 bases and J by 0 bases, with 10 bases between the two germline ends. Germline V lookup: CDR1 MNHNS, CDR2 SASEGT. This CDR3 is built from 14 residues. CDR3 region: CASKRMSSYNEQFF. The CDR3 region has the DNA TGTGCCAGCAAGCGAATGAGCTCCTACAATGAGCAGTTCTTC.

In this sample, this clonotype turned up a few times. The chain carries TRBV7-9 and TRBJ2-5, with D perhaps TRBD2 (6 bases). There are 16 residues in the CDR3. Trimming stripped 0 bases from V and 5 bases from J, with 16 bases between. Germline values: CDR1 SEHNR, CDR2 FQNEAQ (reference sequence). The CDR3: CASSLAHPGGSETQYF. CDR3 nucleotide sequence: TGTGCCAGCAGCTTAGCCCACCCAGGAGGGTCGGAGACCCAGTACTTC.

This sequence joins TRBV10-3 and TRBJ2-3; 8 positions match TRBD2. Germline CDR1 ENHRY, CDR2 SYGVKD. V was clipped by 1 base and J by 5 bases; unmatched bases: 5. This CDR3 contains 15 residues. The CDR3 region is CAISEWGAGEDTQYF. In DNA, the CDR3 is TGTGCCATCAGTGAGTGGGGAGCGGGGGAAGATACGCAGTATTTT.

This clonotype was observed a few times. The chain couples TRBV10-3 to TRBJ2-7; D ambiguous. Germline V gene data show CDR1 as ENHRY and CDR2 as SYGVKD. V lost 5 bases and J 6 bases, leaving 11 bases between the germline ends. The CDR3 extends over 12 amino acids. CDR3 nucleotides: TGTGCCATCAGTTCTCCGCCGCTCGAGCAGTACTTC. Residues: CAISSPPLEQYF.

Ten or more counts support this clonotype. The J gene is TRBJ2-1, the V gene TRBV7-8; 12 bases are a match to TRBD2. There are 19 residues in the CDR3. The V gene end was trimmed by 1 base and the J gene end by 5 bases; junction bases not matched to a gene: 12. Germline loops: CDR1 SGHVS, CDR2 FQNEAQ. The CDR3 sequence is CASSLVTSGGLRWDNEQFF. The CDR3 DNA follows: TGTGCCAGCAGCTTAGTTACTAGCGGGGGGTTGAGATGGGACAATGAGCAGTTCTTC.

This clonotype has ten or more counts. The chain employs TRBV27 and TRBJ1-5; TRBD1 agrees at 10 bases. The CDR3 contains 16 residues. The trim removed 6 bases at V and 0 bases at J, leaving 5 bases unmatched. CDR1 and CDR2 (germline): MNHEY, SMNVEV (reference sequence). CDR3 bases: TGTGCCAGCAGCTTGACAGGGGGCCTTAGCAATCAGCCCCAGCATTTT. This sequence encodes CASSLTGGLSNQPQHF.

The V gene is TRBV18, the J gene TRBJ1-1; no definite D call. Trimming left V 6 bases short and J 0 bases short, with 11 bases between. Germline V gene data show CDR1 as KGHSH and CDR2 as LQKENI. CDR3 size: 14 residues. Here the CDR3 DNA reads TGTGCCAGCTCCATGTCGGGTCTGAACACTGAAGCTTTCTTT. Protein product: CASSMSGLNTEAFF.

This sequence joins TRBV5-1 and TRBJ2-1; D might be TRBD2 (6 bases). V lost 4 bases to trimming and J lost 8 bases, with 16 bases between them. The CDR3 is made up of 14 amino acids. Germline V gene lookup returns CDR1 SGHRS and CDR2 YFSETQ. The CDR3 is CASSLRGSEDEQFF. CDR3 sequence (DNA): TGCGCCAGCAGCCTCCGGGGGTCGGAGGATGAGCAGTTCTTC.

The chain joins TRBV5-1 to TRBJ2-7; D may be TRBD1 or TRBD2 (6 bases each). V lost 0 bases and J 2 bases, leaving 9 bases between the germline ends. The CDR3 consists of 14 residues. The germline V gene has CDR1 SGHRS and CDR2 YFSETQ. This chain's CDR3 is CASSLAGAPYEQYF. The CDR3 bases are TGCGCCAGCAGCTTGGCGGGGGCCCCCTACGAGCAGTACTTC.

This clonotype was found many times. This sequence joins TRBV7-2 and TRBJ2-1; TRBD2 might be the D (5 bases). Germline lookup yields CDR1 SGHTA and CDR2 FQGNSA. With 5 bases removed from V and 15 bases from J, the gap between germline ends came to 23 bases. The CDR3 extends over 14 amino acids. The CDR3, as DNA: TGTGCCAGCAGCCCCCGGGTATCATTAGTAGAGGGGTTCTTC. Amino acids: CASSPRVSLVEGFF. Full variable domain (outside the CDR3, taken from reference TRBV7-2 and TRBJ2-1): GAGVSQSPSNKVTEKGKDVELRCDPISGHTALYWYRQSLGQGLEFLIYFQGNSAPDKSGLPSDRFSAERTGGSVSTLTIQRTQQEDSAVYLCASSPRVSLVEGFFGPGTRLTVL.

V and J are TRBV11-1 and TRBJ1-2; no reliable D call. The germline gives CDR1 SGHAT, CDR2 FQDESV (reference sequence). V was clipped by 1 base and J by 4 bases, with 16 bases between them. CDR3 size: 16 residues. The CDR3 here is CASSLDNLGNGYGYTF. In DNA form, the CDR3 reads TGTGCCAGCAGCTTAGATAACCTGGGCAATGGCTATGGCTACACCTTC.

This clonotype was recorded only once. The V gene is TRBV18, the J gene TRBJ1-5; no clear D. The CDR3 covers 14 residues. V lost 4 bases and J lost 3, with 10 bases in between. Germline-derived CDR1 and CDR2 are KGHSH and LQKENI. The CDR3, as DNA: TGTGCCAGCTCACGTGGACGGGACAATCAGCCCCAGCATTTT. Encoded protein: CASSRGRDNQPQHF.

This clonotype was found a few times. The V call is TRBV20-1, the J call TRBJ1-4; D call uncertain. This CDR3 comprises 15 residues. V lost 0 bases to trimming and J lost 7 bases, with 15 bases between them. The germline gives CDR1 DFQATT, CDR2 SNEGSKA (reference sequence). CDR3 protein: CSARDTGLGFEKLFF. The CDR3 bases are TGCAGTGCTAGAGACACGGGGTTAGGGTTTGAAAAACTGTTTTTT.